This TCR beta chain appears in the sequencing data of a study of T cell responses to AZD1222 COVID-19 vaccine. Whole-study findings and limits: Clonal diversity was possibly underestimated, and the donors were mostly white British, with more females. Only after the peak T cell response were repertoires sampled. Spike-wide vaccine-associated CD4 TCRs dominated at 160-218 and 743-854. Targets within unmutated variant regions were reportedly found for nearly half of spike-specific TCRs.

Germline V gene sequence: CDR1 LNHDA, CDR2 SQIVND (reference sequence). The CDR3 has 18 residues. Trimming removed 4 bases from V and 1 base from J, with 17 bases in between. As regards this clone: Its antigen is as yet unknown.

Assay used: immunoSEQ multiplex PCR; TCRdb lists only in-frame clones, some missing. Counted here are 140,000 to 150,000 clones, 89% occurring once; the ten biggest clones make up around 1.7%. The sequencing here drew on peripheral blood, taken 28 days after the second AZD1222 dose. This TCR was sampled from an adult who received the AZD1222 COVID-19 vaccine. This chain uses TRBV19 with TRBJ2-6; a weak D match, TRBD1 (6 bases). CDR3 bases: TGTGCCAGTAGTAGCTTCGGCAGGGGAAGGTCTGGGGCCAACGTCCTGACTTTC. This encodes CASSSFGRGRSGANVLTF. The full variable domain, rest sourced from reference TRBV19 and TRBJ2-6, is DGGITQSPKYLFRKEGQNVTLSCEQNLNHDAMYWYRQDPGQGLRLIYYSQIVNDFQKGDIAEGYSVSREKKESFPLTVTSAQKNPTAFYLCASSSFGRGRSGANVLTFGAGSRLTVL.